This TCR beta chain was identified in a study of blood T cell repertoires in COVID-19. This CDR3 has 16 residues. V was clipped by 0 bases and J by 4 bases, with 15 bases between them. Per germline, CDR1 MNHEY and CDR2 SVGAGI. In the original workflow: Using reference gene primer amplification, nucleated cell counts were estimated. The data were produced by immunoSEQ multiplex PCR, yet TCRdb's version contains in-frame clones alone and is incomplete. The V and J calls and the clone size are those of that table, but D and trimming were determined from the DNA. The table includes 85,000 to 130,000 clones, just under 95% detected once.

The gene calls are TRBV6-5 and TRBJ2-5; perhaps TRBD2 as D (6 bases). The TCR was taken from an older man with acute or convalescent COVID-19. The sequenced sample consisted of peripheral blood. The CDR3 DNA is TGTGCCAGCAGTTACTCGAAGGGGACTCGGTCAGAGACCCAGTACTTC. Translated, it gives CASSYSKGTRSETQYF.